Listed here are 26 T cell receptor beta chains from one sample, sequenced in a study of cytomegalovirus exposure and HLA in healthy donors. The PCR made use of 60 Vbeta and 13 Jbeta primers. Assay used: immunoSEQ multiplex PCR; TCRdb lists only in-frame clones, some missing. The repertoire includes roughly 150,000 clones, 80% to 85% of them detected once, and under 1.1% sits in the top ten. The specimen was PBMCs. These receptor sequences come from a man aged 25 to 45 in good health and CMV-seronegative.

The rearrangement uses TRBV5-6 and TRBJ2-5; the D gene is possibly TRBD1 (5 bases). CDR1 is SGHDT, CDR2 YYEEEE, per germline. The CDR3 is made up of 16 amino acids. V was pared by 4 bases and J by 5 bases, with 21 bases between. This CDR3 reads CASSPRYQGPQETQYF. Here the CDR3 DNA reads TGTGCCAGCAGCCCGAGGTATCAGGGTCCACAGGAGACCCAGTACTTC.

This clone was counted once. This chain links TRBV11-2 with TRBJ1-2, with 9 bases fitting TRBD1. Trimming at V came to 4 bases and at J to 6 bases, leaving 9 bases not matched to a gene. The CDR3 covers 15 residues. Germline V lookup: CDR1 SGHAT, CDR2 FQNNGV. The CDR3 is CASSSWTGVWNGYTF. In DNA form, the CDR3 reads TGTGCCAGCAGCTCTTGGACAGGGGTTTGGAATGGCTACACCTTC.

The genes are TRBV7-2 and TRBJ1-1, with D hard to call. Germline values: CDR1 SGHTA, CDR2 FQGNSA. Between the trimmed V and J ends, which lost 1 base and 4 bases, there was a span of 7 bases. The CDR3 totals 13 residues. In DNA form, the CDR3 reads TGTGCCAGCAGCTTAGGACTAGGCACTGAAGCTTTCTTT. This gives the protein CASSLGLGTEAFF.

The rearrangement uses TRBV27 and TRBJ1-4; the D is unclear. Trimming left V 7 bases short and J 2 bases short, with 11 bases between. Germline values: CDR1 MNHEY, CDR2 SMNVEV (reference sequence). The CDR3 totals 14 residues. CDR3 sequence: CASTQTGTNEKLFF. As DNA, the CDR3 is TGTGCCAGCACCCAAACGGGGACTAATGAAAAACTGTTTTTT.

V usage is TRBV5-4 and J usage is TRBJ2-3, with 10 bases matching TRBD2. V shed 4 bases and J 2 bases; nucleotides not matched to a gene: 7. The CDR3 length is 16 residues. Per the germline V gene, CDR1 is SGHNT and CDR2 is YYREEE (reference sequence). This chain's CDR3 is CASSPIAGGLTDTQYF. Written as DNA, the CDR3 is TGTGCCAGCAGCCCGATAGCGGGGGGCCTCACAGATACGCAGTATTTT.

This chain joins TRBV9 and TRBJ2-3; the match to TRBD2 covers 9 bases. J gave up 6 bases and V 2 bases, and 10 bases lay outside the gene matches. CDR1 is SGDLS, CDR2 YYNGEE, per germline. This CDR3 comprises 16 residues. The CDR3 sequence is CASSVGGRARADTQYF. The CDR3 nucleotides are TGTGCCAGCAGCGTTGGCGGGAGGGCTCGGGCGGATACGCAGTATTTT.

This chain uses TRBV25-1 with TRBJ2-7, with a weak D call TRBD2 (5 bases). Germline V gene data show CDR1 as MGHDK and CDR2 as SYGVNS. V shed 6 bases and J shed 0 bases, with 9 bases lying between them. This CDR3 spans 13 amino acids. The CDR3 coding sequence is TGTGCCAGCAGCTCTAGCCCCTCCTACGAGCAGTACTTC. Translation gives CASSSSPSYEQYF.

J is TRBJ2-1 and V is TRBV6-5, with 9 positions matching TRBD1. J lost 6 bases, V lost 6 bases, and 6 bases had no gene match. CDR3 length: 14 amino acids. The germline V gene has CDR1 MNHEY and CDR2 SVGAGI. The CDR3 loop is CASRWGQGGNEQFF. The CDR3 DNA sequence: TGTGCCAGCAGGTGGGGACAGGGAGGCAATGAGCAGTTCTTC.

This clone came up once. The CDR3 nucleotides are TGTGCCAGCATCCCAGGGGCGGGCGTAAACATTCAGTACTTC. Its translation: CASIPGAGVNIQYF. The chain combines TRBV19 with TRBJ2-4; a possible D gene is TRBD1 (6 bases). Deletions cut 9 bases from V and 6 bases from J, with 18 bases between. Germline CDR1 reads LNHDA; CDR2 reads SQIVND (reference sequence). The CDR3 length is 14 residues.

The rearrangement uses TRBV7-8 and TRBJ2-5, with TRBD2 identical over 8 bases. V shed 2 bases and J 5 bases; nucleotides not matched to a gene: 13. The CDR3 extends over 17 amino acids. Germline assignment: CDR1 SGHVS and CDR2 FQNEAQ. The CDR3 spells CASSLIMAGGPAETQYF. CDR3 bases: TGTGCCAGCAGCTTAATAATGGCGGGGGGCCCCGCGGAGACCCAGTACTTC.

In DNA, the CDR3 is TGTGCCAGCTCATTCGACAGAGACTTATTCTACGAGCAGTACTTC. Protein: CASSFDRDLFYEQYF. The chain employs TRBV18 and TRBJ2-7; the D gene is possibly TRBD1 (5 bases). Trimming shortened V by 5 bases and J by 3 bases, and 17 bases separated the two germline ends. This CDR3 is built from 15 residues. Germline V gene data show CDR1 as KGHSH and CDR2 as LQKENI.

The chain has TRBV7-6 and TRBJ2-2; the match to TRBD1 covers 8 bases. Germline lookup yields CDR1 SGHVS and CDR2 FNYEAQ. The CDR3 is made up of 19 amino acids. V shed 4 bases, J shed 5 bases, and the junction held 18 bases outside the gene matches. DNA of the CDR3: TGTGCCAGCAGCTCGGAGACAGGGGCGTCCTGGAGGGCGACCGGGGAGCTGTTTTTT. Translating gives CASSSETGASWRATGELFF.

The chain has TRBV18 and TRBJ2-7; D not resolved. The CDR3 sequence is 13 residues long. From germline, CDR1 is KGHSH and CDR2 LQKENI. V gave up 2 bases and J gave up 5 bases, with 10 bases separating them. The CDR3 here is CASSPSGDNEQYF. CDR3 coding DNA: TGTGCCAGCTCACCATCCGGTGACAACGAGCAGTACTTC.

The V call is TRBV2, the J call TRBJ2-3; the match to TRBD2 covers 7 bases. CDR1 is SNHLY, CDR2 FYNNEI, per germline. The V segment lost 8 bases and the J segment 3 bases; nucleotides outside the gene matches: 8. CDR3 length: 14 amino acids. In DNA, the CDR3 is TGTGCCAGCTCCCTGGGCGGGGGTACAGATACGCAGTATTTT. It encodes CASSLGGGTDTQYF.

The chain combines TRBV6-5 with TRBJ2-3; TRBD1 matches 10 bases. This CDR3 region has 15 residues. Germline V gene sequence: CDR1 MNHEY, CDR2 SVGAGI. V lost 7 bases and J lost 4; bases outside the gene matches: 8. The CDR3 loop reads CASTSGTGASDTQYF. For the CDR3, the DNA is TGTGCCAGCACTTCCGGGACAGGGGCATCAGATACGCAGTATTTT.

Written as DNA, the CDR3 is TGTGCCAGTAGTGTGGACAGGGCTTCCGTCAGTTCACCCCTCCACTTT. Amino acid sequence: CASSVDRASVSSPLHF. The chain joins TRBV19 to TRBJ1-6; 8 bases map to TRBD1. Germline loops: CDR1 LNHDA, CDR2 SQIVND (reference sequence). The CDR3 sequence is 16 residues long. V trimming: 5 bases; J trimming: 9 bases; junction bases outside the gene matches: 12.

V is TRBV18 and J is TRBJ1-5; 8 bases fit TRBD1. The germline gives CDR1 KGHSH, CDR2 LQKENI. V was clipped by 6 bases and J by 6 bases; unmatched bases: 10. The CDR3 has 15 amino acids. The CDR3 nucleotides read TGTGCCAGCTCGCTCGACAGGGGTACTGGTCAGCCCCAGCATTTT. Translated, it gives CASSLDRGTGQPQHF.

This clone was counted between two and nine times. The chain couples TRBV30 to TRBJ2-5; 14 bases map to TRBD2. V trimming: 3 bases; J trimming: 1 base; junction bases outside the gene matches: 7. The CDR3 sequence is 17 residues long. Per the germline V gene, CDR1 is GTSNPN and CDR2 is SVGIG (reference sequence). CDR3 DNA: TGTGCCTGGAGGTGGGGGGGGACTAGCGGGGGCCAAGAGACCCAGTACTTC. As protein: CAWRWGGTSGGQETQYF.

The J gene is TRBJ2-2, the V gene TRBV19; 11 bases are a match to TRBD2. Germline V gene lookup returns CDR1 LNHDA and CDR2 SQIVND (reference sequence). This CDR3 has 20 residues. J was trimmed by 1 base and V by 6 bases; bases with no gene match: 16. DNA of the CDR3: TGTGCCAGTAGGCCCATAATGTCTAGCGGGGGGCCGGGGAACACCGGGGAGCTGTTTTTT. Translating gives CASRPIMSSGGPGNTGELFF.

This clone was counted a few times. This sequence joins TRBV19 and TRBJ2-2, with 7 bases aligning to TRBD1. Germline assignment: CDR1 LNHDA and CDR2 SQIVND (reference sequence). The junction had 12 bases not matched to a gene; V was cut back by 10 bases and J by 4 bases. This CDR3 has 15 amino acids. CDR3 in amino acids: CATQTGTVGTGELFF. DNA for the CDR3: TGTGCCACCCAAACCGGGACAGTAGGCACCGGGGAGCTGTTTTTT.

The J gene is TRBJ1-2, the V gene TRBV30, with TRBD1 identical over 7 bases. Germline CDR1 and CDR2: GTSNPN and SVGIG (reference sequence). This CDR3 contains 15 residues. V lost 1 base to trimming and J lost 0 bases; unmatched junction nucleotides: 5. The CDR3 here is CAWSEPGQTNYGYTF. The CDR3 DNA reads as TGTGCCTGGAGTGAACCGGGACAGACTAACTATGGCTACACCTTC. Supplemented by reference TRBV30 and TRBJ1-2, the full variable domain reads SQTIHQWPATLVQPVGSPLSLECTVEGTSNPNLYWYRQAAGRGLQLLFYSVGIGQISSEVPQNLSASRPQDRQFILSSKKLLLSDSGFYLCAWSEPGQTNYGYTFGSGTRLTVV.

The chain has TRBV7-6 and TRBJ2-3, with 11 bases lining up with TRBD2. Germline V gene data show CDR1 as SGHVS and CDR2 as FNYEAQ. The CDR3 consists of 17 residues. V dropped 3 bases and J dropped 1; count of bases not matched to a gene: 6. CDR3 DNA: TGTGCCAGCAGCTTGTTCGAGACTAGCGGGGGCACAGATACGCAGTATTTT. Its translation: CASSLFETSGGTDTQYF.

V is TRBV6-1 and J is TRBJ1-4, with 8 bases lining up with TRBD1. V shed 8 bases and J 6 bases; nucleotides not matched to a gene: 11. The CDR3 totals 15 residues. Germline lookup yields CDR1 MNHNS and CDR2 SASEGT. The chain's CDR3 is CASRTGFLWDEKLFF. The CDR3 bases are TGTGCCAGCCGGACAGGGTTTTTATGGGATGAAAAACTGTTTTTT.

This chain uses TRBV2 with TRBJ2-1; D is ambiguous. Germline-derived CDR1 and CDR2 are SNHLY and FYNNEI. V was cut by 2 bases and J by 0 bases, with 14 bases left in between. The CDR3 has 17 amino acids. CDR3 bases: TGTGCCAGCAGTGAAAATCTCGGGTTGAGCTCCTACAATGAGCAGTTCTTC. Translating it yields CASSENLGLSSYNEQFF.

The rearrangement joins TRBV30 to TRBJ1-2, with D unresolved. Trimming stripped 1 base from V and 8 bases from J, with 14 bases between. CDR3 length: 13 residues. Germline V gene lookup returns CDR1 GTSNPN and CDR2 SVGIG (reference sequence). The CDR3 sequence: CAWSAVLRGGYTF. The CDR3 DNA reads as TGTGCCTGGAGTGCGGTTTTGAGAGGGGGCTACACCTTC.

A remark on this clone: The same CDR3 also results from other DNA sequences found in this sample. The chain uses TRBV5-1 and TRBJ2-1, with 11 nucleotides matching TRBD2. CDR1 is SGHRS, CDR2 YFSETQ, per germline. The J segment lost 6 bases and the V segment lost 2 bases, leaving 4 bases of the junction unmatched. CDR3 length: 15 amino acids. CDR3 loop: CASSLGLAGGNEQFF. The CDR3 DNA follows: TGCGCCAGCAGCTTAGGCCTAGCGGGAGGCAATGAGCAGTTCTTC.